The next 22 T cell receptor beta chains were all read from a single sample in a study of CD8 T cells in Susac syndrome (dated by TCRdb to the late 2010s). Library prep was done by the immunoSEQ multiplex PCR assay. RNA was extracted using the RNeasy kit, and about 0.5 to 1 ug of the RNA was reverse transcribed with random hexamers. TCRdb reran the public reads through fastp at Q25 and MiXCR, keeping productive beta chains. Rows with one shared CDR3 protein collapse into an entry with the most common genes and DNA. Within this sample are fewer than 70,000 distinct CDR3 sequences, with just under 95% of them counted one time only. The top ten clonotypes cover 0.2% to 0.25% of the sample. Sequences were obtained from CD8+ T cells from PBMCs. The receptor set was obtained from a human donor in good health.

A single count supports this clonotype. The V gene is TRBV3-1, the J gene TRBJ1-2; 7 positions agree with TRBD1. V shed 4 bases and J 6 bases; nucleotides not matched to a gene: 8. The CDR3 has 14 amino acids. Germline assignment: CDR1 LGHDT and CDR2 YNNKEL (reference sequence). The CDR3 sequence: CASSPTDRIHGYTF. In DNA form, the CDR3 reads TGTGCCAGCAGCCCAACGGACAGGATCCATGGCTACACCTTC.

The chain joins TRBV3-1 to TRBJ2-1; D gene uncertain. Germline V gene data show CDR1 as LGHDT and CDR2 as YNNKEL (reference sequence). The V and J ends lost 0 bases and 10 bases respectively, with 13 bases between them. The length of the CDR3 is 14 residues. The CDR3 DNA reads TGTGCCAGCAGCCAAGATGCGGTCCTTACCGAGCAGTTCTTC. Residues: CASSQDAVLTEQFF.

The rearrangement uses TRBV2 and TRBJ1-2; 9 nucleotides agree with TRBD1. The V gene's germline CDR1 is SNHLY and CDR2 FYNNEI. Trimming removed 9 bases from V and 4 bases from J; junction bases left unmatched: 12. CDR3 length: 15 residues. This chain's CDR3 is CARTPNRGRSYGYTF. The CDR3 nucleotides read TGTGCCAGGACCCCAAACAGGGGGCGCTCCTATGGCTACACCTTC.

The chain uses TRBV2 and TRBJ2-3; D might be TRBD2 (5 bases). The ends were cut back, 1 base at V and 3 bases at J, with 14 bases in the middle. Germline V gene data show CDR1 as SNHLY and CDR2 as FYNNEI. The CDR3 has 16 residues. CDR3 sequence reads: CASSEEELVRTDTQYF. CDR3 sequence (DNA): TGTGCCAGCAGTGAAGAGGAACTAGTGAGAACAGATACGCAGTATTTT.

The chain combines TRBV7-9 with TRBJ2-1, with D unresolved. Germline-derived CDR1 and CDR2 are SEHNR and FQNEAQ (reference sequence). With 2 bases removed from V and 9 bases from J, the gap between germline ends came to 14 bases. This CDR3 is 14 amino acids long. This CDR3 is CASSLTGRLTEQFF. The CDR3 DNA reads TGTGCCAGCAGCTTAACTGGCCGACTCACTGAGCAGTTCTTC.

This chain connects TRBV28 to TRBJ1-5; tentatively, D is TRBD1 (6 bases). Germline CDR1 MDHEN, CDR2 SYDVKM. The CDR3 covers 15 residues. Between the trimmed V and J ends, which lost 6 bases and 5 bases, there was a span of 17 bases. The CDR3 sequence: CASRVLGGGDQPQHF. In DNA, the CDR3 is TGTGCCAGCAGAGTTTTAGGAGGGGGTGATCAGCCCCAGCATTTT. Drawing the rest from reference TRBV28 and TRBJ1-5, the complete variable domain is DVKVTQSSRYLVKRTGEKVFLECVQDMDHENMFWYRQDPGLGLRLIYFSYDVKMKEKGDIPEGYSVSREKKERFSLILESASTNQTSMYLCASRVLGGGDQPQHFGDGTRLSIL.

The chain has TRBV6-2 or TRBV6-3 and TRBJ1-5; tentative D call: TRBD1 (6 bases). The germline V gene has CDR1 MNHEY and CDR2 SVGEGT. The CDR3 has 14 residues. V was pared by 5 bases and J by 5 bases, with 13 bases between. CDR3 region: CASSNVQGHQPQHF. DNA of the CDR3: TGTGCCAGCAGTAATGTCCAGGGGCATCAGCCCCAGCATTTT.

V usage is TRBV28 and J usage is TRBJ1-1; D gene uncertain. This CDR3 is 13 amino acids long. Germline V gives CDR1 MDHEN, CDR2 SYDVKM. Between the trimmed V and J ends, which lost 1 base and 5 bases, there was a span of 8 bases. As DNA, the CDR3 is TGTGCCAGCAGTTTATACGAGGAAACTGAAGCTTTCTTT. Translated: CASSLYEETEAFF.

The rearrangement uses TRBV13 and TRBJ1-2, with D perhaps matching TRBD1 (6 bases). The V gene's germline CDR1 is PRHDT and CDR2 FYEKMQ (reference sequence). There are 13 residues in the CDR3. Deletions cut 10 bases from V and 4 bases from J, with 16 bases between. CDR3 in amino acids: CANNVQGGYGYTF. For the CDR3, the DNA is TGTGCCAACAATGTACAGGGAGGCTATGGCTACACCTTC.

J is TRBJ1-2 and V is TRBV12-3 or TRBV12-4; TRBD1 agrees at 12 bases. Trimming cost V 7 bases and J 4 bases; bases outside gene matches: 7. The CDR3 has 15 amino acids. The CDR3 loop reads CASNTGTGGLYGYTF. CDR3 nucleotides: TGTGCCAGCAACACCGGGACAGGGGGCCTCTATGGCTACACCTTC.

The chain uses TRBV14 and TRBJ2-3; TRBD2 aligns across 9 bases. Trimming took 1 base from V and 2 from J; bases not matched to a gene: 4. The CDR3 totals 16 residues. Germline-derived CDR1 and CDR2 are SGHDN and FVKESK. In DNA form, the CDR3 reads TGTGCCAGCAGCCAAGCAGCGGGGGGTCTCACAGATACGCAGTATTTT. The encoded protein is CASSQAAGGLTDTQYF. Based on the CDR3 plus reference TRBV14 and TRBJ2-3, the full variable domain is EAGVTQFPSHSVIEKGQTVTLRCDPISGHDNLYWYRRVMGKEIKFLLHFVKESKQDESGMPNNRFLAERTGGTYSTLKVQPAELEDSGVYFCASSQAAGGLTDTQYFGPGTRLTVL.

Only one count was recorded for this clonotype. This chain links TRBV6-2 or TRBV6-3 with TRBJ2-5; D possibly matches TRBD1 or TRBD2 (5 bases each). Germline V CDR1 and CDR2: MNHEY, SVGEGT. CDR3 length equals 14 residues. The V end was cut by 6 bases, the J end by 2 bases, with 13 bases between. The CDR3 DNA is TGTGCCAGCAGCCTAGTGGGACCACAAGAGACCCAGTACTTC. Translation gives CASSLVGPQETQYF.

The chain joins TRBV4-3 to TRBJ2-1; perhaps D is TRBD1 or TRBD2 (5 bases each). The V gene lost 1 base and the J gene lost 2 bases, with 6 bases spanning the gap. Per the germline V gene, CDR1 is LGHNA and CDR2 is YSLEER. CDR3 length equals 14 residues. CDR3 residues: CASSQGGAYNEQFF. The DNA for the CDR3 is TGCGCCAGCAGCCAAGGAGGGGCCTACAATGAGCAGTTCTTC.

The chain joins TRBV20-1 to TRBJ2-2; unclear D gene. The CDR3 sequence is 15 residues long. CDR1 and CDR2 from the germline V gene are DFQATT and SNEGSKA (reference sequence). V was clipped by 3 bases and J by 6 bases, with 17 bases between them. The CDR3 DNA follows: TGCAGTGCTAGCGACCCGGGTGTGGACGCCGGGGAGCTGTTTTTT. It translates to CSASDPGVDAGELFF.

J is TRBJ1-5 and V is TRBV4-1; maybe TRBD1 (6 bases). The germline CDR1 and CDR2 sequences are MGHRA and YSYEKL. The length of the CDR3 is 15 residues. V was trimmed by 0 bases and J by 6 bases, leaving 12 bases between them. The CDR3, as DNA: TGCGCCAGCAGCCAAGAAAGTCCGGGGGCTCAGCCCCAGCATTTT. Encoded protein: CASSQESPGAQPQHF.

This chain joins TRBV12-3 or TRBV12-4 and TRBJ2-5, with TRBD1 matching over 7 bases. CDR3 size: 15 residues. J was trimmed by 2 bases and V by 5 bases; bases with no gene match: 8. The CDR3, as DNA: TGTGCCAGCAGTCCCCCAGGACAGGATCAAGAGACCCAGTACTTC. This translates into CASSPPGQDQETQYF.

The V and J genes are TRBV19 and TRBJ2-2; D gene uncertain. The germline V gene encodes CDR1 LNHDA and CDR2 SQIVND (reference sequence). This CDR3 is built from 13 residues. Trimming pared 5 bases from V and 4 bases from J, leaving 8 bases between. DNA of the CDR3: TGTGCCAGTAGTCTGACTCTCACCGGGGAGCTGTTTTTT. Translating it yields CASSLTLTGELFF.

This clonotype was counted once. The V call is TRBV3-1, the J call TRBJ1-2; a weak D match, TRBD1 (5 bases). In germline, CDR1 is LGHDT, CDR2 YNNKEL (reference sequence). CDR3 length: 13 amino acids. V gave up 1 base and J gave up 8 bases, with 11 bases separating them. The CDR3 sequence: CASSQVGAGGYTF. DNA of the CDR3: TGTGCCAGCAGCCAAGTCGGGGCGGGGGGCTACACCTTC.

The chain recombines TRBV20-1 with TRBJ1-2; D gene unclear. Germline loops: CDR1 DFQATT, CDR2 SNEGSKA (reference sequence). The CDR3 contains 13 residues. Trimming pared 5 bases from V and 4 bases from J, leaving 14 bases between. CDR3 in DNA: TGCAGTGCTCCCCACTCTGAACGCTATGGCTACACCTTC. Translating it yields CSAPHSERYGYTF.

The chain recombines TRBV12-3 or TRBV12-4 with TRBJ2-7, with 9 bases fitting TRBD2. CDR3 length: 15 amino acids. Trimming at V came to 3 bases and at J to 2 bases, leaving 5 bases not matched to a gene. CDR3 amino acids: CASSFLAGPAYEQYF. The CDR3 bases are TGTGCCAGCAGTTTCCTAGCGGGGCCAGCCTACGAGCAGTACTTC.

This chain joins TRBV7-2 and TRBJ2-4; possible D gene TRBD1, 6 bases. Trimming removed 2 bases at V and 5 bases at J, with 13 bases between. Per germline, CDR1 SGHTA and CDR2 FQGNSA. This CDR3 spans 15 amino acids. CDR3 protein: CASSLPGRGENIQYF. CDR3 in DNA: TGTGCCAGCAGCTTACCCGGCAGGGGAGAAAACATTCAGTACTTC.

The chain joins TRBV7-9 to TRBJ2-4, with TRBD1 identical over 7 bases. V was clipped by 4 bases and J by 4 bases; unmatched bases: 7. This CDR3 is 15 amino acids long. Per the germline V gene, CDR1 is SEHNR and CDR2 is FQNEAQ (reference sequence). CDR3 DNA: TGTGCCAGCAGCTCCAGATGGGACAGTAAAAACATTCAGTACTTC. Translating gives CASSSRWDSKNIQYF. The variable domain in full, with the rest retrieved from reference TRBV7-9 and TRBJ2-4, is DTGVSQNPRHKITKRGQNVTFRCDPISEHNRLYWYRQTLGQGPEFLTYFQNEAQLEKSRLLSDRFSAERPKGSFSTLEIQRTEQGDSAMYLCASSSRWDSKNIQYFGAGTRLSVL.